The 20 T cell receptor beta chains below all came from one sample that was sequenced in a study of T-cell reconstitution after alpha-beta-depleted transplantation in children. Unique molecular identifiers were used in preparing the TCRbeta library. One entry per CDR3 protein, called by TCRdb with MiXCR from the PCR reads. The sample contains around 70,000 distinct CDR3 sequences, approximately 10% of which appear only once. This material consisted of PBMCs, taken before TCRalphabeta/CD19-depleted stem cell transplant. All receptors derive from a boy between 5 and 17 years old with acute myeloid leukemia, due to receive a stem cell transplant.

This clonotype was counted many times. This sequence joins TRBV5-1 and TRBJ1-1; weak D call: TRBD1 (6 bases). The V gene's germline CDR1 is SGHRS and CDR2 YFSETQ. This CDR3 is built from 13 residues. The ends were cut back, 2 bases at V and 7 bases at J, with 12 bases in the middle. CDR3 nucleotides: TGCGCCAGCAGCTTATGGACAGACCTTGAAGCTTTCTTT. This codes for CASSLWTDLEAFF.

The sample holds many counts of this clonotype. The junction differs from germline at one of its ends, possibly a read error. The rearrangement links TRBV18 to TRBJ1-1, with TRBD1 as a possible D gene (5 bases). The CDR3 is made up of 14 amino acids. Germline V CDR1 and CDR2: KGHSH, LQKENI. The CDR3 DNA follows: TGTGCCAGCTCACCAGACCGACAGAACATTGAAGCTTTCTTT. Translation gives CASSPDRQNIEAFF. The full variable domain, in which reference TRBV18 and TRBJ1-1 provide the parts outside the CDR3, is NAGVMQNPRHLVRRRGQEARLRCSPMKGHSHVYWYRQLPEEGLKFMVYLQKENIIDESGMPKERFSAEFPKEGPSILRIQQVVRGDSAAYFCASSPDRQNIEAFFGQGTRLTVV.

This clonotype showed up many times. The gene calls are TRBV20-1 and TRBJ1-5, with D possibly TRBD1 on 6 matching bases. The V gene lost 6 bases and the J gene lost 7 bases, with 19 bases spanning the gap. This CDR3 has 14 residues. Germline V gene sequence: CDR1 DFQATT, CDR2 SNEGSKA (reference sequence). The CDR3 reads CSALNGPGAQPQHF. The CDR3 bases are TGCAGTGCCCTCAATGGTCCGGGGGCCCAGCCCCAGCATTTT.

This clonotype was counted many times. The chain employs TRBV29-1 and TRBJ2-5; TRBD1 matches 9 bases. The CDR3 has 13 amino acids. Looked up from germline, CDR1 is SQVTM and CDR2 is ANQGSEA. The CDR3 spells CSSRGGQGRTQYF. CDR3 nucleotide sequence: TGCAGTTCTAGGGGGGGACAGGGTCGGACCCAGTACTTC.

This clonotype rates as medium-sized. This chain links TRBV20-1 with TRBJ2-7, with TRBD1 as a possible D gene (6 bases). The length of the CDR3 is 14 residues. CDR1 is DFQATT, CDR2 SNEGSKA, per germline (reference sequence). Trimming took 2 bases from V and 4 from J, leaving 15 bases between them. CDR3 residues: CSARLSTGTYEQYF. CDR3 sequence (DNA): TGCAGTGCTAGACTCTCAACAGGGACATACGAGCAGTACTTC.

This clonotype was found many times. This chain joins TRBV4-2 and TRBJ2-5; TRBD1 matches 7 bases. V shed 4 bases, J shed 3 bases, and the junction held 8 bases outside the gene matches. The CDR3 has 15 residues. The V gene's germline CDR1 is LGHNA and CDR2 YNFKEQ. In DNA, the CDR3 is TGTGCCAGCAGCCTAGGGACAGCTTCAGAAGAGACCCAGTACTTC. Its translation is CASSLGTASEETQYF.

This clonotype appeared many times. The rearrangement links TRBV9 to TRBJ2-7; possible D gene TRBD2, 6 bases. Germline V gives CDR1 SGDLS, CDR2 YYNGEE. The CDR3 is made up of 14 amino acids. V lost 0 bases to trimming and J lost 3 bases, with 10 bases between them. The CDR3 nucleotides are TGTGCCAGCAGCGTAGGGACTAAAGACTACGAGCAGTACTTC. Residues: CASSVGTKDYEQYF.

This clonotype was seen repeatedly, ten times or more. This chain connects TRBV5-6 to TRBJ2-7, with 9 nucleotides matching TRBD1. Germline assignment: CDR1 SGHDT and CDR2 YYEEEE. This CDR3 contains 15 residues. V dropped 0 bases and J dropped 3; count of bases not matched to a gene: 4. The CDR3 DNA reads as TGTGCCAGCAGCTTGGGGGGACAGGGTGTCTACGAGCAGTACTTC. This sequence encodes CASSLGGQGVYEQYF.

This clonotype was seen a handful of times. This sequence joins TRBV12-3 or TRBV12-4 and TRBJ2-5, with D perhaps TRBD1 (7 bases). The length of the CDR3 is 15 residues. With 6 bases removed from V and 4 bases from J, the gap between germline ends came to 18 bases. The CDR3 loop is CASSHWRGPGETQYF. The CDR3 DNA sequence: TGTGCCAGCAGCCACTGGAGGGGGCCTGGAGAGACCCAGTACTTC.

This chain connects TRBV11-2 to TRBJ1-2, with 8 bases aligning to TRBD1. The CDR3 runs 13 residues. The V and J ends lost 5 bases and 8 bases, in that order; junction bases with no gene match: 7. CDR1 is SGHAT, CDR2 FQNNGV, per germline. CDR3 bases: TGTGCCAGCAGCCAGGGGGCAGGGTTGGGCTACACCTTC. Protein product: CASSQGAGLGYTF.

At least ten counts were recorded for this clonotype. The chain combines TRBV12-3 or TRBV12-4 with TRBJ1-1; 9 bases fit TRBD1. The CDR3 is 14 residues long. J gave up 5 bases and V 6 bases, and 7 bases lay outside the gene matches. The CDR3 region has the DNA TGTGCCAGCAGACTACAGGGGGCGCGGACTGAAGCTTTCTTT. Residues: CASRLQGARTEAFF.

The count of this clonotype is one. A much larger clone lies one base from this, so it may be a read error. The chain couples TRBV12-3 or TRBV12-4 to TRBJ2-5; D is perhaps TRBD2 (5 bases). This CDR3 is built from 14 residues. CDR3 DNA: TGTGACAGCACCCTCGGAGGCACCGGGGAGACCCAGTACTTC. It codes for CDSTLGGTGETQYF.

This clonotype has only one observation. The chain is built from TRBV6-1 and TRBJ2-3; D unclear. V was cut by 1 base and J by 9 bases, with 5 bases left in between. Per germline, CDR1 MNHNS and CDR2 SASEGT. The CDR3 runs to 11 residues. CDR3 coding DNA: TGTGCCAGCAGTGAAGAGGTCACGCAGTATTTT. Translated, it gives CASSEEVTQYF.

There are a few counts of this clonotype. V and J are TRBV7-9 and TRBJ2-1; perhaps TRBD2 as D (5 bases). V lost 3 bases, J lost 6 bases, and 9 bases lay in between. CDR3 length: 13 residues. Germline-derived CDR1 and CDR2 are SEHNR and FQNEAQ (reference sequence). DNA of the CDR3: TGTGCCAGCAGCTTCCCGGGGATCAATGAGCAGTTCTTC. The encoded protein is CASSFPGINEQFF.

This clonotype was recorded at least ten times. The CDR3 sequence is CSARGISGGLNEQFF. In DNA, the CDR3 is TGCAGTGCAAGGGGGATTAGCGGGGGCCTCAATGAGCAGTTCTTC. V gene TRBV20-1 combines with J gene TRBJ2-1; 9 nucleotides line up with TRBD2. V lost 6 bases and J lost 6; bases outside the gene matches: 12. CDR1 and CDR2 (germline): DFQATT, SNEGSKA (reference sequence). This CDR3 has 15 residues.

This clonotype was found many times. V and J are TRBV5-1 and TRBJ1-1; TRBD1 is a possible D gene (6 bases). The length of the CDR3 is 16 residues. V dropped 1 base and J dropped 4 bases, with 17 bases sitting between them. Germline CDR1 reads SGHRS; CDR2 reads YFSETQ. The DNA of the CDR3 is TGCGCCAGCAGCTTGTGGGGGGCAGGTCAGGGCACTGAAGCTTTCTTT. The encoded protein is CASSLWGAGQGTEAFF.

This clonotype was counted many times. The chain has TRBV2 and TRBJ2-7, with TRBD1 identical over 7 bases. V trimming: 5 bases; J trimming: 1 base; junction bases outside the gene matches: 2. Germline V gene sequence: CDR1 SNHLY, CDR2 FYNNEI. This CDR3 has 13 amino acids. CDR3 residues: CASSYRGSYEQYV. The CDR3 DNA sequence: TGTGCCAGCAGTTACAGGGGATCCTACGAGCAGTACGTC.

This clonotype came up many times. The V gene is TRBV7-6, the J gene TRBJ2-2; the match to TRBD2 covers 12 bases. CDR1 and CDR2 (germline): SGHVS, FNYEAQ. V lost 4 bases and J lost 4; bases outside the gene matches: 1. This CDR3 has 15 residues. The DNA for the CDR3 is TGTGCCAGCAGCTCTAGCGGGAGGGCCACCGGGGAGCTGTTTTTT. Protein sequence: CASSSSGRATGELFF. The full variable domain, in which reference TRBV7-6 and TRBJ2-2 provide the parts outside the CDR3, is GAGVSQSPRYKVTKRGQDVALRCDPISGHVSLYWYRQALGQGPEFLTYFNYEAQQDKSGLPNDRFSAERPEGSISTLTIQRTEQRDSAMYRCASSSSGRATGELFFGEGSRLTVL.

This clonotype was counted many times. The chain recombines TRBV20-1 with TRBJ2-4; tentative D call: TRBD1 (5 bases). The V end was cut by 3 bases, the J end by 9 bases, with 15 bases between. This CDR3 contains 13 residues. Germline lookup yields CDR1 DFQATT and CDR2 SNEGSKA (reference sequence). In DNA, the CDR3 is TGCAGTGCTAGTAGTCAGGGTCTGGGCATTCAGTACTTC. It yields the protein CSASSQGLGIQYF.

This rearrangement joins TRBV6-1 to TRBJ2-3, with 8 bases identical to TRBD1. J lost 1 base, V lost 5 bases, and 8 bases had no gene match. The CDR3 covers 16 residues. CDR1 and CDR2 (germline): MNHNS, SASEGT. The CDR3 bases are TGTGCCAGCAGTATAAGCAGGGGGCTGGGCACAGATACGCAGTATTTT. It encodes CASSISRGLGTDTQYF.